What follows are 9 T cell receptor beta chains derived from one specimen sequenced in a study of blood T cell repertoires in COVID-19. Some clones are missing from TCRdb's copy, which holds only in-frame ones; the method was immunoSEQ multiplex PCR. The profile shows some 200,000 clones, around 83% of them singletons. The sample consisted of peripheral blood. The source of these receptors is a human donor in a cohort sampled during active COVID-19.

V and J are TRBV2 and TRBJ2-7, with D perhaps matching TRBD2 (6 bases). The ends were cut back, 6 bases at V and 4 bases at J, with 10 bases in the middle. The germline V gene encodes CDR1 SNHLY and CDR2 FYNNEI. The length of the CDR3 is 12 residues. CDR3 in amino acids: CASSRGSYEQYF. The CDR3 coding sequence is TGTGCCAGCAGCCGGGGGTCATACGAGCAGTACTTC.

V and J are TRBV28 and TRBJ2-7, with TRBD1 identical over 11 bases. Per the germline V gene, CDR1 is MDHEN and CDR2 is SYDVKM. The CDR3 is made up of 15 amino acids. Losses at the gene ends were 5 bases for V and 3 bases for J; bases not matched to a gene: 6. CDR3 DNA: TGTGCCAGCAGTGTAGGGACAGGGGGGGACTACGAGCAGTACTTC. It translates to CASSVGTGGDYEQYF.

The rearrangement uses TRBV4-1 and TRBJ2-1; D is uncertain. V was clipped by 6 bases and J by 0 bases, with 18 bases between them. This CDR3 region has 17 residues. From germline, CDR1 is MGHRA and CDR2 YSYEKL. The CDR3 sequence is CASRKTAAQSSYNEQFF. CDR3 in DNA: TGCGCCAGCAGAAAAACCGCGGCACAAAGCTCCTACAATGAGCAGTTCTTC.

The V call is TRBV28, the J call TRBJ2-2; 7 bases agree with TRBD2. Trimming cost V 6 bases and J 0 bases; bases outside gene matches: 4. The germline gives CDR1 MDHEN, CDR2 SYDVKM. The CDR3 extends over 15 amino acids. The CDR3 region has the DNA TGTGCCAGCAGGTCGGGACTAACGAACACCGGGGAGCTGTTTTTT. Its translation is CASRSGLTNTGELFF.

This clone was counted once. The rearrangement links TRBV5-5 to TRBJ2-1, with D possibly being TRBD1 (5 bases). The CDR3 sequence is 15 residues long. V lost 1 base and J 7 bases, leaving 15 bases between the germline ends. Germline assignment: CDR1 SGHKS and CDR2 YYEKEE (reference sequence). This CDR3 reads CASSLLRVLRNEQFF. The CDR3 region has the DNA TGTGCCAGCAGCTTGCTCAGGGTATTGAGGAATGAGCAGTTCTTC.

The chain links TRBV5-6 to TRBJ2-7; 8 nucleotides agree with TRBD2. The CDR3 is made up of 15 amino acids. Germline loops: CDR1 SGHDT, CDR2 YYEEEE. Trimming cost V 4 bases and J 1 base; bases outside gene matches: 7. This CDR3 is CASSITSGTSYEQYF. The CDR3 DNA reads as TGTGCCAGCAGCATAACTAGCGGTACATCCTACGAGCAGTACTTC.

The J gene is TRBJ2-7, the V gene TRBV5-5; 10 bases align to TRBD2. The V gene end was trimmed by 0 bases and the J gene end by 5 bases; junction bases not matched to a gene: 5. The CDR3 sequence is 15 residues long. Per the germline V gene, CDR1 is SGHKS and CDR2 is YYEKEE (reference sequence). CDR3: CASSLGPLAGDEQYF. As DNA, the CDR3 is TGTGCCAGCAGCTTGGGACCGCTAGCGGGAGACGAGCAGTACTTC.

V and J are TRBV7-6 and TRBJ2-3, with TRBD1 as a possible D gene (6 bases). Trimming cost V 7 bases and J 4 bases, with 15 bases left between them. This CDR3 is 14 amino acids long. Germline values: CDR1 SGHVS, CDR2 FNYEAQ. CDR3 sequence (DNA): TGTGCCAGCACCCCGCGGTGGGGGCCAGATACGCAGTATTTT. Translating gives CASTPRWGPDTQYF.

CDR3 coding DNA: TGCGCCAGCAGTGGGCGATTCGGACTAGCGGGAGGCACCGGGGAGCTGTTTTTT. Its protein is CASSGRFGLAGGTGELFF. This chain links TRBV10-1 with TRBJ2-2, with 14 bases lining up with TRBD2. The germline V gene encodes CDR1 WNHNN and CDR2 SYGVQD (reference sequence). CDR3 length: 18 residues. The V segment lost 4 bases and the J segment 4 bases; nucleotides outside the gene matches: 8.